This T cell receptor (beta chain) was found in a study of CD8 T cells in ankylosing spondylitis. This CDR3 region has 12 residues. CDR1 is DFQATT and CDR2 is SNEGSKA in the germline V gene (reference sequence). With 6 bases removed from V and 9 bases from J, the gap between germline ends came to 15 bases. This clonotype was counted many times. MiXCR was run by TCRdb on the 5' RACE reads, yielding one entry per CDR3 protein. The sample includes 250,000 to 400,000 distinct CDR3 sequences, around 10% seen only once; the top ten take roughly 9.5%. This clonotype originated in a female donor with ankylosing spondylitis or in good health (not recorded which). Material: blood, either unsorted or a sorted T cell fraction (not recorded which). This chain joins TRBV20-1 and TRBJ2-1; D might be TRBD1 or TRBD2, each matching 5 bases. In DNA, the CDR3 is TGCAGTGCCCGGGACCCTCGGAGTGAGCAGTTCTTC. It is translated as CSARDPRSEQFF.